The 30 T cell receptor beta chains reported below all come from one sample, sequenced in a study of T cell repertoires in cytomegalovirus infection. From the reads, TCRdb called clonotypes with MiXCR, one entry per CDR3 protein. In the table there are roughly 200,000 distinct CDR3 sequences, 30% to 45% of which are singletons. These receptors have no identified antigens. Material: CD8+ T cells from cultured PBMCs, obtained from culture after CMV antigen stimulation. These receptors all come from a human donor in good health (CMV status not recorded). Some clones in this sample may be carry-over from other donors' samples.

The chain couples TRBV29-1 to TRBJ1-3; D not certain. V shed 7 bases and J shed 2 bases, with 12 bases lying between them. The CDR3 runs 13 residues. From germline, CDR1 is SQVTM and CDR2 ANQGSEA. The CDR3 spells CSALPVAGNTIYF. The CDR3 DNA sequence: TGCAGCGCCCTCCCTGTAGCTGGAAACACCATATATTTT.

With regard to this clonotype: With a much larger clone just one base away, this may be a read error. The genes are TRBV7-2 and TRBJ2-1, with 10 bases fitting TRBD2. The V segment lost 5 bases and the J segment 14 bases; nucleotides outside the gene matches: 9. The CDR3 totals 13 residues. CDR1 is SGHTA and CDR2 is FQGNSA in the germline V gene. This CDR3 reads CASSTALAGDEFF. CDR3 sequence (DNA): TGTGCCAGCAGCACAGCTCTAGCGGGAGACGAGTTCTTC. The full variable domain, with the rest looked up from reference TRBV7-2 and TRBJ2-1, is GAGVSQSPSNKVTEKGKDVELRCDPISGHTALYWYRQSLGQGLEFLIYFQGNSAPDKSGLPSDRFSAERTGGSVSTLTIQRTQQEDSAVYLCASSTALAGDEFFGPGTRLTVL.

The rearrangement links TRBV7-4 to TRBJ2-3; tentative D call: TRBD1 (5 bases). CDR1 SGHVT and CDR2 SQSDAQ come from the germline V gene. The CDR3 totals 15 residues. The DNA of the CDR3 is TGTGCAAACAGGAGCAGGAAGGTTCTAAGGGATACGCAGTATTTT. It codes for CANRSRKVLRDTQYF. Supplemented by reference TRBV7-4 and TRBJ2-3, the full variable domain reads GAGVSQSPRYKVAKRGRDVALRCDSISGHVTLYWYRQTLGQGSEVLTYSQSDAQRDKSGRPSGRFSAERPERSVSTLKIQRTEQGDSAVYLCANRSRKVLRDTQYFGPGTRLTVL.

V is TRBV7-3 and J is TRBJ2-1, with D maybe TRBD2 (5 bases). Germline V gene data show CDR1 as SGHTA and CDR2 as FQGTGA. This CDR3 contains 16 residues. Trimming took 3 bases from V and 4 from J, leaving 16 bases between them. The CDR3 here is CASSFRASGEYNEQFF. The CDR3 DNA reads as TGTGCCAGCAGCTTCCGCGCATCCGGGGAGTACAATGAGCAGTTCTTC.

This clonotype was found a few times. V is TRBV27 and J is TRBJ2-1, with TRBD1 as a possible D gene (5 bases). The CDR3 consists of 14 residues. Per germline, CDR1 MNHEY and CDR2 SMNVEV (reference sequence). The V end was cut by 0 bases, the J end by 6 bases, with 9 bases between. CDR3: CASSLSGAFNEQFF. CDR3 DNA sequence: TGTGCCAGCAGTTTATCAGGGGCCTTCAATGAGCAGTTCTTC.

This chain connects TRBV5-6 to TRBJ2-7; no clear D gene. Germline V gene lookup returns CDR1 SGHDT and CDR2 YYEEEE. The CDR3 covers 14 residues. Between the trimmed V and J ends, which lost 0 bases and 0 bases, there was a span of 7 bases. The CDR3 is CASSLVGISYEQYF. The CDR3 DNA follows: TGTGCCAGCAGCTTGGTGGGCATCTCCTACGAGCAGTACTTC.

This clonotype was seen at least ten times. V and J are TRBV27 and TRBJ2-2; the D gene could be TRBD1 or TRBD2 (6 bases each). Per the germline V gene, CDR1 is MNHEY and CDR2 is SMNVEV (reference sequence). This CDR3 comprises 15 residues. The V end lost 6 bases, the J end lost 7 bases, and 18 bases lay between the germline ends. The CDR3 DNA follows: TGTGCCAGCAGACCCTTCGGGGGCGGGATCGGGGAGCTGTTTTTT. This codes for CASRPFGGGIGELFF.

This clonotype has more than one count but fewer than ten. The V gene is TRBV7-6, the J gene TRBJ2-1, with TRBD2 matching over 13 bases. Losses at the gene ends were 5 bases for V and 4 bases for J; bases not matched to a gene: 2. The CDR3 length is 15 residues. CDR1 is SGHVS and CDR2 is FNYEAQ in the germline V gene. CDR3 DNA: TGTGCCAGCAGCGGGACTAGCGGGGCTTACAATGAGCAGTTCTTC. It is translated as CASSGTSGAYNEQFF.

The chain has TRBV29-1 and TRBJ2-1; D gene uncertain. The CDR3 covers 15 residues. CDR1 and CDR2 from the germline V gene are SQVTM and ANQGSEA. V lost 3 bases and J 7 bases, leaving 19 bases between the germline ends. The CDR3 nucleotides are TGCAGCGTTGATCCCCTCCTGGCGGTACAGAATGAGCAGTTCTTC. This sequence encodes CSVDPLLAVQNEQFF.

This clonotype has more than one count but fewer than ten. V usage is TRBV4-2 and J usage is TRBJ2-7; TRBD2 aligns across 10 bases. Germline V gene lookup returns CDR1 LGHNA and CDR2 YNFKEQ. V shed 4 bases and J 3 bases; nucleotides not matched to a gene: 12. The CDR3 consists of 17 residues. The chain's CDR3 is CASSPGTSVLRGYEQYF. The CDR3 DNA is TGTGCCAGCAGCCCCGGGACTAGCGTCCTCAGAGGCTACGAGCAGTACTTC.

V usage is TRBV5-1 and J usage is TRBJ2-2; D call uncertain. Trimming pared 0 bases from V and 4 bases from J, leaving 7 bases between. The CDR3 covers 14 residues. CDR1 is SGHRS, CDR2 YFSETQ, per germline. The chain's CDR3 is CASSLEAITGELFF. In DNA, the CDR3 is TGCGCCAGCAGCTTGGAGGCGATCACCGGGGAGCTGTTTTTT.

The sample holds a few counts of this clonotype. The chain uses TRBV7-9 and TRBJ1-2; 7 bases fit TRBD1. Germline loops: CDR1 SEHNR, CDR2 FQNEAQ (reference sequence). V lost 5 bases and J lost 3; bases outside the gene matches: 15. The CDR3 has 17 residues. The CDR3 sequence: CASSQGTGGQLDYGYTF. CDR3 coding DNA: TGTGCCAGCAGCCAAGGGACGGGGGGACAGCTTGACTATGGCTACACCTTC.

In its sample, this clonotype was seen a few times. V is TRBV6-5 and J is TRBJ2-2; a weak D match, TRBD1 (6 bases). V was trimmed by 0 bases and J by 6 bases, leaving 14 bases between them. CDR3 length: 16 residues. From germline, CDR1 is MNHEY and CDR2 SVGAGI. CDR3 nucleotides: TGTGCCAGCAGTTACTCCCCAGGGGAAGGCGCCGGGGAGCTGTTTTTT. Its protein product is CASSYSPGEGAGELFF.

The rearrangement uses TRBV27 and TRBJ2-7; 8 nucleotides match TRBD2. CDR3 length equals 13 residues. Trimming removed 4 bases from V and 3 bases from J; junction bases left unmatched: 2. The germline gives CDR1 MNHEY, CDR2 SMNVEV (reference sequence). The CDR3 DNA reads TGTGCCAGCAGTTCGGGACTAGACTACGAGCAGTACTTC. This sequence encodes CASSSGLDYEQYF.

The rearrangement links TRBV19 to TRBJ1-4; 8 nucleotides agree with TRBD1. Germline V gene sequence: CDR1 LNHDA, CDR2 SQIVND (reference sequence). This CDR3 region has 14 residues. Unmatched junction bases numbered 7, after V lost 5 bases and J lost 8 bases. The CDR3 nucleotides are TGTGCCAGTAGTGGGCCAGGGGGCGCGGAAAAACTGTTTTTT. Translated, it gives CASSGPGGAEKLFF.

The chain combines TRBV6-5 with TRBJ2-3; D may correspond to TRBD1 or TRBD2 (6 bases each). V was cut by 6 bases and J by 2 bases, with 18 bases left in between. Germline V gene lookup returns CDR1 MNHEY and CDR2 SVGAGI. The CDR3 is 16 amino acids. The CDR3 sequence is CASRDGGGGNTDTQYF. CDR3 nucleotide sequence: TGTGCCAGCAGAGACGGGGGCGGCGGAAACACAGATACGCAGTATTTT.

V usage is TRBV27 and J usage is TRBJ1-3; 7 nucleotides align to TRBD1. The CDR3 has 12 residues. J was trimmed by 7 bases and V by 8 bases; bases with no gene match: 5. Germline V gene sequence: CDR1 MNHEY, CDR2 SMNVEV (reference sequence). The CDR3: CASRSGGNTIYF. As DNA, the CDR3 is TGTGCCAGCCGTTCAGGGGGGAACACCATATATTTT.

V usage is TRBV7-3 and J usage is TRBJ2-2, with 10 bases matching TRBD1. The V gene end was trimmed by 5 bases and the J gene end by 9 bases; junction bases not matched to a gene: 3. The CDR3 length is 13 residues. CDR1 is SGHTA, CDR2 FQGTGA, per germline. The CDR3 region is CASSLTGGRELFF. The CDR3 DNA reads TGTGCCAGCAGCCTGACAGGGGGCCGGGAGCTGTTTTTT.

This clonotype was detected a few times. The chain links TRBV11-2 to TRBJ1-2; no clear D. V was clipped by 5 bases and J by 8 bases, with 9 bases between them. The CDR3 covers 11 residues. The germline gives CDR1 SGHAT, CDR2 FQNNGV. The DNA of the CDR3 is TGTGCCAGCAGCCTACTATGGGGCTACACCTTC. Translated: CASSLLWGYTF.

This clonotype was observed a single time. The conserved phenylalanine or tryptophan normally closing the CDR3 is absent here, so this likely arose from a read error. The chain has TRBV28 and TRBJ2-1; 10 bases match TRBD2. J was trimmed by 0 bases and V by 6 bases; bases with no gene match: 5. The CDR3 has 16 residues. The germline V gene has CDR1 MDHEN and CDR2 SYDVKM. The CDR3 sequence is CASRELAGVSYNEQFY. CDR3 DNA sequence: TGTGCCAGCAGGGAGCTAGCGGGAGTCTCCTACAATGAGCAGTTCTAC.

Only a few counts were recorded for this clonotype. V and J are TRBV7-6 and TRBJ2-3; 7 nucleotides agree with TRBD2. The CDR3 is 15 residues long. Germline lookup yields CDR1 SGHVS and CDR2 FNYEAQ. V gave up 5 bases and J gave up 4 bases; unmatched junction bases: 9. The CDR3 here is CASSRVAGIPDTQYF. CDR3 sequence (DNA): TGTGCCAGCAGCCGAGTAGCGGGTATACCAGATACGCAGTATTTT.

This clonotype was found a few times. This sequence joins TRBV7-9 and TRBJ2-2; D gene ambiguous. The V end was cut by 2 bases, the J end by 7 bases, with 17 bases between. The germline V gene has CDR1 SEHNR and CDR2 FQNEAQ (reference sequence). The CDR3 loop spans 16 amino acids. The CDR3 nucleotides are TGTGCCAGCAGCTTAAGTAGCCTCCCCTGGATCGGGGAGCTGTTTTTT. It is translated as CASSLSSLPWIGELFF. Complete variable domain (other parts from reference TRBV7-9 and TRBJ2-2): DTGVSQNPRHKITKRGQNVTFRCDPISEHNRLYWYRQTLGQGPEFLTYFQNEAQLEKSRLLSDRFSAERPKGSFSTLEIQRTEQGDSAMYLCASSLSSLPWIGELFFGEGSRLTVL.

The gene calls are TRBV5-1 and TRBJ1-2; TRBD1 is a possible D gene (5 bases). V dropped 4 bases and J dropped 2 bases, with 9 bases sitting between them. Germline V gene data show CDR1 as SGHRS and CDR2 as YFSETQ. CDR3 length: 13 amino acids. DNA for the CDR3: TGCGCCAGCAGCCAAGGGGCAAACTATGGCTACACCTTC. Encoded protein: CASSQGANYGYTF.

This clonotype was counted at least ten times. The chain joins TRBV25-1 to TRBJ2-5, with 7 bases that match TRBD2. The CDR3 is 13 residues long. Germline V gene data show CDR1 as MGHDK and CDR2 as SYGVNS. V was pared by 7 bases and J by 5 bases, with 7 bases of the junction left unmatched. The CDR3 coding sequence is TGTGCCAGCACCTCTAGCGGAGGGGAGACCCAGTACTTC. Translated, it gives CASTSSGGETQYF.

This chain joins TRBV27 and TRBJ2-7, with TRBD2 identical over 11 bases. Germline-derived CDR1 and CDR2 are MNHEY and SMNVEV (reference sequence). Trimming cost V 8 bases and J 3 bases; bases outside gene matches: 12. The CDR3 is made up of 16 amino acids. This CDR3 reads CASGLSLLAGGYEQYF. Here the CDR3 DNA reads TGTGCCAGCGGCTTGTCCCTGCTAGCGGGAGGCTACGAGCAGTACTTC.

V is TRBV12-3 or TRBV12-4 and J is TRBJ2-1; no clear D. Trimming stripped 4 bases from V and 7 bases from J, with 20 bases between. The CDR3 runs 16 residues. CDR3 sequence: CASSSIPPLNGNEQFF. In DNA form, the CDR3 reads TGTGCCAGCAGTTCTATTCCCCCCCTCAATGGGAATGAGCAGTTCTTC.

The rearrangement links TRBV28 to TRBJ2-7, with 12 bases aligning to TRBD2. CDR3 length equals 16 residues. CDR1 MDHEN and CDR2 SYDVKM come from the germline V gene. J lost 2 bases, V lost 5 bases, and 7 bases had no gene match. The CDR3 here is CASSPTSGRAPYEQYF. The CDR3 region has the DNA TGTGCCAGCAGTCCGACTAGCGGGAGAGCCCCCTACGAGCAGTACTTC.

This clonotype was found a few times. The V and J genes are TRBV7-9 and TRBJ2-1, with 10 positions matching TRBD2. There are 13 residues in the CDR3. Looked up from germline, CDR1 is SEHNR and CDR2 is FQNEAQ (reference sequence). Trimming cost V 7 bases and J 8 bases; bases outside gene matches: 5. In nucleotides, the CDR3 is TGTGCCAGCATCCCTAGCGGGAGCGATGAGCAGTTCTTC. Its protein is CASIPSGSDEQFF.

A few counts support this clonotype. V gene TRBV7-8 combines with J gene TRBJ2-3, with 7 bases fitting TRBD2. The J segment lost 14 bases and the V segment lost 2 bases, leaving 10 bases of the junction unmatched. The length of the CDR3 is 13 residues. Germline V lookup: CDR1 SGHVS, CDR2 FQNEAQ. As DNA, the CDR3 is TGTGCCAGCAGCTTAAATTCCGGACTAGAGAGGTATTTT. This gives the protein CASSLNSGLERYF.

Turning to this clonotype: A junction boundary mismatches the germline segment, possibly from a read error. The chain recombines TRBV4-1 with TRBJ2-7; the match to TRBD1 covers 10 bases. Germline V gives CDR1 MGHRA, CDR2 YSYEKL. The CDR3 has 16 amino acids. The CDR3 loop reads CASSHPDRGLIYEQYF. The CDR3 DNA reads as TGTGCCAGCAGCCACCCCGACAGGGGGCTTATTTACGAGCAGTACTTC.